The clone carrying this T cell receptor (beta chain) was seen just once. This CDR3 has 16 amino acids. Trimming cost V 10 bases and J 0 bases; bases outside gene matches: 10. The germline V gene encodes CDR1 SNHLY and CDR2 FYNNEI. The method was immunoSEQ multiplex PCR; TCRdb's version includes in-frame clones alone and lacks a portion of them. The sample yields over 250,000 clones, roughly nine tenths seen once. The data originate from a study of blood T cell repertoires in COVID-19. The TCR comes from a man aged 50-59 years with acute or convalescent COVID-19. The sequenced sample was peripheral blood. The chain employs TRBV2 and TRBJ2-3; 10 bases map to TRBD2. CDR3 in amino acids: CANRAAAGGSTDTQYF. For the CDR3, the DNA is TGTGCCAATCGGGCGGCAGCGGGGGGGAGCACAGATACGCAGTATTTT. Complete variable domain (other parts from reference TRBV2 and TRBJ2-3): EPEVTQTPSHQVTQMGQEVILRCVPISNHLYFYWYRQILGQKVEFLVSFYNNEISEKSEIFDDQFSVERPDGSNFTLKIRSTKLEDSAMYFCANRAAAGGSTDTQYFGPGTRLTVL.